This T cell receptor (beta chain) was captured by sequencing in a study of blood T cell repertoires in COVID-19. For the study at large: COVID-19 samples, acute and convalescent, were from the United States, Italy and Spain. Nucleic acid was either cDNA or gDNA, and it came from T cells, B-cell-depleted T cells, or PBMCs.

Methods used by the authors: Reference gene primer amplification in the assay estimated nucleated cell counts. Clones were sequenced by immunoSEQ multiplex PCR, and TCRdb holds only the in-frame ones, with some missing. Clonal size and the V and J genes are those of that table, whereas D and trimming came from the DNA. The data show 250,000 or so clones, about 80% seen once. This CDR3 has 21 amino acids. The sample comprised PBMCs or T cells enriched from blood (not recorded which). This sequence joins TRBV21-1 and TRBJ1-5; TRBD1, the table's D call, was not compared with the DNA. TRBV21-1 is tagged as a pseudogene. The TCR comes from a woman in her forties who had been exposed to COVID-19. CDR3 region: CASSKCSRMRDRGCFNQPQHF. CDR3 bases: TGTGCCAGCAGCAAATGTAGTCGAATGAGGGACAGGGGTTGCTTTAATCAGCCCCAGCATTTT.